Below, 14 T cell receptor beta chains from the same sample are listed, as sequenced in a study of lymphopenia after photon versus proton radiotherapy. Some clones are missing from TCRdb's copy, which holds only in-frame ones; the method was immunoSEQ multiplex PCR. The sample has about 39,000 clones; 92% are singletons. Material: peripheral blood, obtained from a patient treated with photon-based radiotherapy. The receptors originated from a man aged 55-75 years with cholangiocarcinoma.

This rearrangement joins TRBV28 to TRBJ2-1; no definite D call. The CDR3 contains 15 residues. The germline CDR1 and CDR2 sequences are MDHEN and SYDVKM. The V end lost 3 bases, the J end lost 8 bases, and 17 bases lay between the germline ends. The CDR3 DNA reads as TGTGCCAGCAGTTTGGTTATCGGCCAGTACGATGAGCAGTTCTTC. It encodes CASSLVIGQYDEQFF.

The rearrangement uses TRBV7-9 and TRBJ2-5; possibly TRBD1 for D (6 bases). Germline V gives CDR1 SEHNR, CDR2 FQNEAQ (reference sequence). This CDR3 spans 17 amino acids. V dropped 1 base and J dropped 4 bases, with 19 bases sitting between them. The CDR3 loop reads CASSLVQGTPLGETQYF. The CDR3 bases are TGTGCCAGCAGCTTAGTTCAGGGGACGCCACTGGGAGAGACCCAGTACTTC.

The chain couples TRBV18 to TRBJ1-5, with D unresolved. Trimming removed 0 bases at V and 7 bases at J, with 10 bases between. The CDR3 is 14 residues long. Germline values: CDR1 KGHSH, CDR2 LQKENI. The chain's CDR3 is CASSPPKVTQPQHF. Here the CDR3 DNA reads TGTGCCAGCTCACCACCGAAGGTTACCCAGCCCCAGCATTTT.

The table lists this clone with a few counts. The genes are TRBV9 and TRBJ2-7; D is uncertain. The CDR3 contains 14 residues. With 0 bases removed from V and 7 bases from J, the gap between germline ends came to 14 bases. Germline V gene data show CDR1 as SGDLS and CDR2 as YYNGEE. CDR3 in amino acids: CASSVDPNLGEQYF. The CDR3 DNA is TGTGCCAGCAGCGTAGATCCGAACCTTGGGGAGCAGTACTTC.

This chain links TRBV18 with TRBJ2-1; possibly TRBD1 or TRBD2 for D (5 bases each). The germline gives CDR1 KGHSH, CDR2 LQKENI. This CDR3 region has 17 residues. V was trimmed by 0 bases and J by 5 bases, leaving 17 bases between them. The DNA for the CDR3 is TGTGCCAGCTCACCACCAGCTGGGGACCCAGCACACAATGAGCAGTTCTTC. Translation: CASSPPAGDPAHNEQFF.

CDR3 nucleotide sequence: TGTGCCAGCTCACTTTACACGGGGAGCTCTGGGGCCAACGTCCTGACTTTC. It specifies CASSLYTGSSGANVLTF. The chain links TRBV18 to TRBJ2-6; perhaps TRBD2 as D (5 bases). Germline V lookup: CDR1 KGHSH, CDR2 LQKENI. CDR3 length: 17 amino acids. V dropped 4 bases and J dropped 0 bases, with 13 bases sitting between them.

This clone was detected only once. This chain uses TRBV19 with TRBJ1-2; 9 bases align to TRBD1. The V gene's germline CDR1 is LNHDA and CDR2 SQIVND (reference sequence). CDR3 length: 14 residues. The V and J ends lost 3 bases and 8 bases, in that order; junction bases with no gene match: 7. CDR3 amino acids: CASSMRTGAEGYTF. The CDR3 DNA sequence: TGTGCCAGTAGTATGAGGACAGGGGCGGAAGGCTACACCTTC.

V usage is TRBV7-8 and J usage is TRBJ2-1; the match to TRBD1 covers 7 bases. Trimming at V came to 4 bases and at J to 11 bases, leaving 14 bases not matched to a gene. CDR3 length: 15 amino acids. CDR1 is SGHVS and CDR2 is FQNEAQ in the germline V gene. CDR3 residues: CASSYRVNRGAKQFF. In DNA form, the CDR3 reads TGTGCCAGCAGCTATAGGGTAAACAGGGGTGCTAAGCAGTTCTTC. The whole variable domain, remainder taken from reference TRBV7-8 and TRBJ2-1, is GAGVSQSPRYKVAKRGQDVALRCDPISGHVSLFWYQQALGQGPEFLTYFQNEAQLDKSGLPSDRFFAERPEGSVSTLKIQRTQQEDSAVYLCASSYRVNRGAKQFFGPGTRLTVL.

Only one count was recorded for this clone. The chain combines TRBV7-7 with TRBJ1-4, with 8 bases lining up with TRBD1. The CDR3 totals 15 residues. Germline V gives CDR1 SSHAT, CDR2 FNYEAQ (reference sequence). V gave up 5 bases and J gave up 3 bases; unmatched junction bases: 5. The CDR3 bases are TGTGCCAGCAGCATTGGACAGGGACCTAATGAAAAACTGTTTTTT. Protein: CASSIGQGPNEKLFF.

The chain links TRBV7-2 to TRBJ2-7; 12 nucleotides match TRBD2. The CDR3 runs 15 residues. V lost 5 bases to trimming and J lost 5 bases; unmatched junction nucleotides: 7. Per germline, CDR1 SGHTA and CDR2 FQGNSA. CDR3 in DNA: TGTGCCAGCAGCCCGGGACTAGCGGGCGCCGACGAGCAGTACTTC. Amino acid sequence: CASSPGLAGADEQYF.

The chain joins TRBV7-8 to TRBJ1-2; TRBD1 aligns across 9 bases. Germline V CDR1 and CDR2: SGHVS, FQNEAQ. The CDR3 totals 14 residues. V lost 5 bases and J lost 5; bases outside the gene matches: 6. The CDR3 region is CASSDDRGDYGYTF. The CDR3 DNA reads as TGTGCCAGCAGCGACGACAGGGGGGATTATGGCTACACCTTC.

The gene calls are TRBV7-7 and TRBJ2-2, with 9 bases fitting TRBD1. Losses at the gene ends were 4 bases for V and 5 bases for J; bases not matched to a gene: 2. This CDR3 spans 14 amino acids. Germline V CDR1 and CDR2: SSHAT, FNYEAQ (reference sequence). The CDR3 DNA reads TGTGCCAGCAGCTGGGACAGGGTAACCGGGGAGCTGTTTTTT. It translates to CASSWDRVTGELFF.

The V call is TRBV6-5, the J call TRBJ2-1; tentative D call: TRBD1 (6 bases). Germline V CDR1 and CDR2: MNHEY, SVGAGI. Deletions cut 6 bases from V and 8 bases from J, with 14 bases between. CDR3 length: 13 amino acids. The CDR3 loop is CASSLSEGDEQFF. The CDR3 DNA is TGTGCCAGCAGCTTATCTGAGGGGGATGAGCAGTTCTTC.

This clone was seen a single time. The genes are TRBV10-1 and TRBJ2-1, with 15 bases lining up with TRBD2. The CDR3 is made up of 16 amino acids. The germline gives CDR1 WNHNN, CDR2 SYGVQD (reference sequence). V lost 6 bases and J lost 10; bases outside the gene matches: 10. The CDR3 here is CASSAVGLAGGWEQFF. In nucleotides, the CDR3 is TGCGCCAGCAGCGCTGTAGGACTAGCGGGAGGGTGGGAGCAGTTCTTC.